This T cell receptor beta chain was documented in a study of cytomegalovirus exposure and HLA in healthy donors. Findings and caveats of the study: The authors assumed roughly uniform sequencing depth across donors for presence/absence analyses.

Primers for the PCR totalled 60 Vbeta and 13 Jbeta. The repertoire was sequenced with immunoSEQ multiplex PCR; TCRdb's copy has only in-frame clones and lacks some. This sample contains 150,000 or so clones. As concerns this clone: Its antigen is undetermined.

The CDR3 length is 15 residues. V lost 0 bases to trimming and J lost 7 bases, with 14 bases between them. The germline V gene has CDR1 SGDLS and CDR2 YYNGEE. The chain is built from TRBV9 and TRBJ2-1; D is perhaps TRBD2 (5 bases). This receptor was identified in a woman between 18 and 29 years old in good health and CMV-seronegative. Sequenced: PBMCs. CDR3 bases: TGTGCCAGCAGCGTAGGAGTAGCGACCACAAATGAGCAGTTCTTC. This encodes CASSVGVATTNEQFF.